This entry is about one TCR beta chain. This clone has at least ten counts. Its binding antigen is unknown. Per-base qualities were not stored, and no clone one base away is much larger. CDR1 SEHNR and CDR2 FQNEAQ are derived from the germline V gene (reference sequence). The cysteine opens and the phenylalanine closes a CDR3 of 16 amino acids. Left in the record is the CDR3 DNA by itself, 48 bases read in frame from the first base. Here V drops 1 base and J drops 3 bases, and the junction holds 8 bases not matched to any gene. This sample is part of a study of metastatic and nonmetastatic thyroid tumors (dated by TCRdb to the early 2020s). At the level of the whole study: For patients with malignant and with benign thyroid disease, the researchers compared repertoires between peripheral blood samples and tumor or nodule tissue samples. Points the paper makes about the study in general: In both blood and tumor samples, TCR beta diversity was reported to be significantly higher in malignant tumors than in benign nodules.

None of the patients had been given any treatment before thyroid surgery. Patient clinical samples collected from about 2011 to 2019 were retrospectively analysed using T-cell receptor beta sequencing. The library was made by PCR. This sample was sequenced with an Illumina HiSeq 4000. High-throughput sequencing was used to profile the TCR beta-chain CDR3 region of every patient. On the authors' methods: The researchers built a classifier to tell apart papillary thyroid cancer patients with distant metastasis, based on CDR3 differences among clinicopathological groups. The Shannon index was used to assess repertoire diversity, and the Morisita-Horn index was used to assess tumor-blood repertoire similarity. TCRdb applied fastp at Q25 and MiXCR to the public reads, then kept only in-frame beta chains. TCRdb's processing, not the study's, gives the V and J calls here. The sample includes about 25,000 clones, with roughly 20% observed a single time. The ten most abundant clones make up about 30% of the sample.

This chain is built from TRBV7-9 and TRBJ2-5; 7 junctional bases match TRBD2. This TCR derives from a male donor with papillary thyroid cancer or a benign thyroid nodule (not recorded which). Some clones in this sample may be carry-over from other donors' samples. The specimen sequenced was blood. The CDR3 region has the sequence CASSLVGRETEETQYF. The sequenced DNA: TGTGCCAGCAGCTTAGTGGGGCGGGAGACTGAAGAGACCCAGTACTTC.